Presented here are 16 T cell receptor beta chains from one specimen sequenced in a study of cytomegalovirus exposure and HLA in healthy donors. The PCR was carried out with 60 Vbeta primers and 13 Jbeta primers. Using immunoSEQ multiplex PCR, the repertoire was profiled, and TCRdb retains in-frame clones only, with some absent. The table records 100,000 to 150,000 clones, about 80% of them present only once. What was sequenced was PBMCs. The receptor set was obtained from a boy between 2 and 10 years old in good health and CMV-seronegative.

The chain is built from TRBV15 and TRBJ1-3; D is undetermined. CDR1 and CDR2 (germline): LNHNV, YYDKDF (reference sequence). This CDR3 is 15 amino acids long. V lost 0 bases, J lost 0 bases, and 6 bases lay in between. The CDR3 reads CATSRDRGSGNTIYF. The DNA of the CDR3 is TGTGCCACCAGCAGAGATCGGGGCTCTGGAAACACCATATATTTT. Using reference TRBV15 and TRBJ1-3 for the parts outside the CDR3, the full variable domain is DAMVIQNPRYQVTQFGKPVTLSCSQTLNHNVMYWYQQKSSQAPKLLFHYYDKDFNNEADTPDNFQSRRPNTSFCFLDIRSPGLGDTAMYLCATSRDRGSGNTIYFGEGSWLTVV.

This rearrangement joins TRBV15 to TRBJ1-2, with D perhaps TRBD1 (5 bases). The CDR3 runs to 15 residues. The V end lost 0 bases, the J end lost 5 bases, and 13 bases lay between the germline ends. The V gene's germline CDR1 is LNHNV and CDR2 YYDKDF (reference sequence). Written as DNA, the CDR3 is TGTGCCACCAGCAGAGATGGGGGGACCACTTATGGCTACACCTTC. Residues: CATSRDGGTTYGYTF.

This clone was found a few times. The V and J genes are TRBV27 and TRBJ2-7; 8 bases fit TRBD1. J gave up 3 bases and V 5 bases, and 12 bases lay outside the gene matches. This CDR3 has 16 amino acids. Looked up from germline, CDR1 is MNHEY and CDR2 is SMNVEV (reference sequence). The CDR3 DNA sequence: TGTGCCAGCAGTCAAACAGGGGGAGATTCTAGCTACGAGCAGTACTTC. Translated, it gives CASSQTGGDSSYEQYF.

This sequence joins TRBV4-1 and TRBJ2-7; 9 bases line up with TRBD2. The length of the CDR3 is 17 residues. With 0 bases clipped from V and 2 bases from J, the junction kept 8 bases outside the gene matches. Per the germline V gene, CDR1 is MGHRA and CDR2 is YSYEKL. CDR3 sequence reads: CASSQDSSGGFPYEQYF. For the CDR3, the DNA is TGCGCCAGCAGCCAAGATTCCAGCGGGGGGTTTCCCTACGAGCAGTACTTC.

V gene TRBV5-4 combines with J gene TRBJ2-2; a weak D match, TRBD2 (5 bases). The V gene lost 2 bases and the J gene lost 7 bases, with 9 bases spanning the gap. The CDR3 runs to 13 residues. CDR1 and CDR2 (germline): SGHNT, YYREEE (reference sequence). Here the CDR3 reads CASSFGEIGELFF. The CDR3 DNA follows: TGTGCCAGCAGCTTCGGGGAGATCGGGGAGCTGTTTTTT.

This chain joins TRBV6-6 and TRBJ2-7; 8 bases align to TRBD2. Germline V gene lookup returns CDR1 MNHNY and CDR2 SVGAGI (reference sequence). Trimming took 4 bases from V and 3 from J; bases not matched to a gene: 5. The CDR3 runs to 14 residues. The CDR3 nucleotides read TGTGCCAGCAGTTCTTTACTAGCGGACTACGAGCAGTACGTC. Translating it yields CASSSLLADYEQYV.

The V gene is TRBV5-1, the J gene TRBJ2-7; the D gene is possibly TRBD2 (6 bases). The CDR3 runs to 14 residues. The V end was cut by 0 bases, the J end by 1 base, with 8 bases between. The germline V gene encodes CDR1 SGHRS and CDR2 YFSETQ. The CDR3 region is CASSLAGESYEQYV. CDR3 in DNA: TGCGCCAGCAGCTTGGCGGGAGAATCCTACGAGCAGTACGTC.

The chain joins TRBV30 to TRBJ2-3; D is perhaps TRBD2 (6 bases). The germline V gene encodes CDR1 GTSNPN and CDR2 SVGIG (reference sequence). CDR3 size: 14 residues. V gave up 4 bases and J gave up 6 bases, with 17 bases separating them. CDR3 sequence reads: CAWTPGSAGDTQYF. CDR3 bases: TGTGCCTGGACTCCCGGGTCGGCGGGGGATACGCAGTATTTT. The variable domain in full, completed from reference TRBV30 and TRBJ2-3, reads SQTIHQWPATLVQPVGSPLSLECTVEGTSNPNLYWYRQAAGRGLQLLFYSVGIGQISSEVPQNLSASRPQDRQFILSSKKLLLSDSGFYLCAWTPGSAGDTQYFGPGTRLTVL.

The rearrangement joins TRBV5-6 to TRBJ2-3, with 10 bases matching TRBD2. With 4 bases clipped from V and 3 bases from J, the junction kept 11 bases outside the gene matches. This CDR3 has 17 residues. CDR1 is SGHDT and CDR2 is YYEEEE in the germline V gene. This chain's CDR3 is CASSLNRAGGSTDTQYF. DNA of the CDR3: TGTGCCAGCAGCCTAAATAGAGCGGGGGGGTCTACAGATACGCAGTATTTT.

The chain is built from TRBV14 and TRBJ1-3, with TRBD1 identical over 8 bases. The CDR3 totals 16 residues. J was trimmed by 4 bases and V by 4 bases; bases with no gene match: 9. Germline CDR1 is SGHDN and CDR2 is FVKESK. As DNA, the CDR3 is TGTGCCAGCAGCCTTGCCGGGACAGGAATCGGAAACACCATATATTTT. It translates to CASSLAGTGIGNTIYF.

Turning to this clone: The sample contains more than one DNA sequence encoding this CDR3. V and J are TRBV6-1 and TRBJ1-4; D gene ambiguous. Trimming took 7 bases from V and 7 from J, leaving 7 bases between them. The CDR3 contains 11 residues. Germline assignment: CDR1 MNHNS and CDR2 SASEGT. The CDR3 here is CASIGGEKLFF. The DNA for the CDR3 is TGTGCCAGCATCGGTGGTGAAAAACTGTTTTTT.

This clone showed up just a few times. The J gene is TRBJ1-2, the V gene TRBV4-3; D is ambiguous. The CDR3 totals 13 residues. The V gene lost 0 bases and the J gene lost 7 bases, with 9 bases spanning the gap. The germline gives CDR1 LGHNA, CDR2 YSLEER. The CDR3 reads CASSQDLSGGYTF. The CDR3 DNA reads as TGCGCCAGCAGCCAAGACCTCAGCGGTGGCTACACCTTC.

The chain couples TRBV27 to TRBJ1-5; 8 positions agree with TRBD1. CDR3 length equals 15 residues. The V and J ends lost 2 bases and 4 bases, in that order; junction bases with no gene match: 4. Per the germline V gene, CDR1 is MNHEY and CDR2 is SMNVEV (reference sequence). The DNA for the CDR3 is TGTGCCAGCAGTTTACAGGGGGCCAGGAATCAGCCCCAGCATTTT. Encoded protein: CASSLQGARNQPQHF.

The genes are TRBV5-1 and TRBJ1-1, with D possibly TRBD1 on 6 matching bases. Germline-derived CDR1 and CDR2 are SGHRS and YFSETQ. Trimming cost V 0 bases and J 5 bases, with 17 bases left between them. The CDR3 totals 16 residues. The CDR3: CASSLASIYRDTEAFF. The CDR3 DNA is TGCGCCAGCAGCTTGGCTTCCATTTACAGGGATACTGAAGCTTTCTTT.

The V gene is TRBV9, the J gene TRBJ2-2; D is uncertain. The germline CDR1 and CDR2 sequences are SGDLS and YYNGEE. V was pared by 4 bases and J by 6 bases, with 22 bases between. The CDR3 runs to 17 residues. In DNA, the CDR3 is TGTGCCAGCAGCCATGCTAGATCGACGAAGCGCGCCGGGGAGCTGTTTTTT. Protein sequence: CASSHARSTKRAGELFF.

The chain couples TRBV30 to TRBJ2-1, with 7 bases matching TRBD2. CDR3 length: 14 residues. The J segment lost 5 bases and the V segment lost 4 bases, leaving 8 bases of the junction unmatched. The germline CDR1 and CDR2 sequences are GTSNPN and SVGIG (reference sequence). CDR3 sequence reads: CAWTIRDYNNEQFF. CDR3 sequence (DNA): TGTGCCTGGACCATCCGGGACTACAACAATGAGCAGTTCTTC. Full variable domain (remainder filled in from reference TRBV30 and TRBJ2-1): SQTIHQWPATLVQPVGSPLSLECTVEGTSNPNLYWYRQAAGRGLQLLFYSVGIGQISSEVPQNLSASRPQDRQFILSSKKLLLSDSGFYLCAWTIRDYNNEQFFGPGTRLTVL.